This T cell receptor beta chain was captured in a study of T cells in Graves' hyperthyroidism and ophthalmopathy. Study information: Upon initial diagnosis and before any treatment, peripheral blood was collected.

As regards this clonotype: Its antigen is not identified.

The definition of stable Graves' hyperthyroidism was no ophthalmopathy progression within 18 months. Disease duration under 2 months; hyperthyroidism patients were aged 18 to 65. Template material for amplifying TCR beta CDR3 regions consisted of RNA transcripts. HTBI primers were the set used in a first-round RT-PCR of the TCR CDR3. Each CDR3 protein is one row after TCRdb ran MiXCR on the multiplex PCR reads. Here the sample spans about 560,000 distinct CDR3 sequences, about a sixth being singletons. General study points: A 13 V-J model separated ophthalmopathy from stable hyperthyroidism.

Germline loops: CDR1 SGHTA, CDR2 FQGNSA. V shed 5 bases and J 3 bases; nucleotides not matched to a gene: 3. The CDR3 totals 14 residues. The V call is TRBV7-2, the J call TRBJ1-2, with 10 nucleotides matching TRBD1. The receptor's source is a woman aged 18-29 years with Graves' hyperthyroidism. The sample comprised blood. CDR3 protein: CASSRDRGHYGYTF. CDR3 DNA sequence: TGTGCCAGCAGCCGGGACAGGGGACACTATGGCTACACCTTC.